In this sample, the clone carrying this T cell receptor (beta chain) turned up many times. Its antigen is not identified. These data are taken from a study of neurological immune-mediated disorders. Study-level results: Private repertoires in all groups were suggested by the finding that expanded clones across subjects shared no CDR3 amino acid sequences.

Unsorted libraries were prepared from 2 million PBMCs held at -80 C. Between the trimmed V and J ends, which lost 0 bases and 5 bases, there was a span of 18 bases. Germline lookup yields CDR1 SGHRS and CDR2 YFSETQ. CDR3 length: 16 residues. TCRdb independently ran MiXCR on the 5' RACE reads; one entry per CDR3 protein. The data contain approximately 87,000 distinct CDR3 sequences, about 14% of them singletons. The chain has TRBV5-1 and TRBJ2-7, with D uncertain. Sequencing used PBMCs. The TCR originated in a woman in her forties or fifties in good health. CDR3: CASSLALAESVDEQYF. As DNA, the CDR3 is TGCGCCAGCAGCTTGGCTTTGGCGGAATCAGTCGACGAGCAGTACTTC.